This T cell receptor beta chain derives from a study of cytomegalovirus exposure and HLA in healthy donors. Vbeta (60) and Jbeta (13) primers were used in the PCR. Only in-frame clones appear in the TCRdb table, and some are missing; sequencing was by immunoSEQ multiplex PCR. The table includes roughly 96,000 clones, roughly 74% detected once. The study's findings and limits: A later examination showed that TCR association rates differed by HLA locus, with DRB1 most and HLA-C fewest.

The V gene end was trimmed by 10 bases and the J gene end by 5 bases; junction bases not matched to a gene: 6. This CDR3 comprises 12 residues. Germline loops: CDR1 SNHLY, CDR2 FYNNEI. In regard to this clone: Its antigen is not identified.

Sequencing used PBMCs. The sequence came from a woman aged 70-85 years in good health and CMV-seropositive. The genes are TRBV2 and TRBJ2-5; 8 bases align to TRBD2. The CDR3 sequence is CANSGIRETQYF. In nucleotides, the CDR3 is TGTGCCAATAGCGGGATTCGGGAGACCCAGTACTTC.